The 22 T cell receptor beta chains below were found in one sample sequenced in a study of PD-L1 blockade in urothelial cancer. As for time point: pretreatment peripheral blood. Libraries were prepared by immunoSEQ multiplex PCR; TCRdb keeps only in-frame clonotypes and omits some of them. The data show about 52,000 clones, with around 74% seen just once and roughly 3.9% held by the top ten. Sequenced material: PBMCs, taken around atezolizumab (anti-PD-L1) treatment. The receptors stem from a man aged 65-85 years with urothelial cancer.

The chain links TRBV6-5 to TRBJ1-1; D is unclear. V gave up 6 bases and J gave up 0 bases, with 8 bases separating them. Germline-derived CDR1 and CDR2 are MNHEY and SVGAGI. CDR3 size: 13 residues. CDR3 region: CASSLQLNTEAFF. DNA for the CDR3: TGTGCCAGCAGCTTACAGCTGAACACTGAAGCTTTCTTT.

The rearrangement uses TRBV19 and TRBJ1-2; perhaps TRBD1 as D (5 bases). Germline V gene data show CDR1 as LNHDA and CDR2 as SQIVND (reference sequence). V gave up 5 bases and J gave up 2 bases, with 12 bases separating them. The CDR3 extends over 14 amino acids. The DNA for the CDR3 is TGTGCCAGTAGTGGCAGGGAAGTAAACTATGGCTACACCTTC. Translating it yields CASSGREVNYGYTF.

V and J are TRBV9 and TRBJ2-4, with D uncertain. Germline CDR1 and CDR2: SGDLS and YYNGEE. This CDR3 has 14 residues. V was shortened by 3 bases and J by 6 bases, with 13 bases between the two germline ends. As DNA, the CDR3 is TGTGCCAGCAGCGGCAGAGATTCAGGAAACATTCAGTACTTC. As protein: CASSGRDSGNIQYF.

The gene calls are TRBV28 and TRBJ1-1; TRBD1 matches at 7 bases. This CDR3 has 13 residues. Germline V gene sequence: CDR1 MDHEN, CDR2 SYDVKM. Unmatched junction bases numbered 2, after V lost 6 bases and J lost 1 base. The CDR3 reads CASRTGKNTEAFF. The CDR3 DNA is TGTGCCAGCAGGACAGGGAAGAACACTGAAGCTTTCTTT.

This clone was detected only once. The J gene is TRBJ1-4, the V gene TRBV9, with D unclear. Germline lookup yields CDR1 SGDLS and CDR2 YYNGEE. The length of the CDR3 is 15 residues. V lost 5 bases to trimming and J lost 7 bases, with 18 bases between them. The CDR3 DNA is TGTGCCAGCAGTCTCGTAGGAGGGATAGGTGAAAAACTGTTTTTT. It codes for CASSLVGGIGEKLFF.

The chain links TRBV7-6 to TRBJ2-2, with D possibly TRBD1 on 6 matching bases. The germline CDR1 and CDR2 sequences are SGHVS and FNYEAQ. Trimming cost V 8 bases and J 6 bases, with 16 bases left between them. This CDR3 is built from 14 residues. DNA of the CDR3: TGTGCCAGCGGGTATCAGGGGTTTTCCGGGGAGCTGTTTTTT. Translating gives CASGYQGFSGELFF.

CDR3 DNA: TGCAGCGTTGTGGAGGACTGGGACGAGCAGTACTTC. Amino acids: CSVVEDWDEQYF. The rearrangement links TRBV29-1 to TRBJ2-7; D possibly corresponds to TRBD2 (5 bases). The CDR3 has 12 residues. Germline CDR1 and CDR2: SQVTM and ANQGSEA. Trimming stripped 4 bases from V and 5 bases from J, with 12 bases between.

The J gene is TRBJ2-2, the V gene TRBV5-1; TRBD1 aligns across 8 bases. CDR1 SGHRS and CDR2 YFSETQ come from the germline V gene. J gave up 3 bases and V 6 bases, and 7 bases lay outside the gene matches. CDR3 size: 15 residues. The CDR3 nucleotides are TGCGCCAGCACCGTCGGACAGGGTGACACCGGGGAGCTGTTTTTT. The encoded protein is CASTVGQGDTGELFF.

The chain employs TRBV19 and TRBJ2-3; 9 nucleotides line up with TRBD1. After removal of 5 bases from V and 5 bases from J, the junction contained 11 bases not matched to a gene. Germline V gene sequence: CDR1 LNHDA, CDR2 SQIVND (reference sequence). This CDR3 has 16 amino acids. The CDR3 region is CASSGVQGALIDTQYF. As DNA, the CDR3 is TGTGCCAGTAGTGGAGTACAGGGGGCGCTAATAGATACGCAGTATTTT.

The sample holds one count of this clone. The V and J genes are TRBV5-1 and TRBJ2-1; 12 nucleotides align to TRBD2. Germline CDR1 reads SGHRS; CDR2 reads YFSETQ. The CDR3 has 16 residues. The J segment lost 2 bases and the V segment lost 3 bases, leaving 3 bases of the junction unmatched. Written as DNA, the CDR3 is TGCGCCAGCAGCTCACTAGCGGGAGGAACCTACAATGAGCAGTTCTTC. Amino acid sequence: CASSSLAGGTYNEQFF.

This clone was seen a single time. J is TRBJ1-4 and V is TRBV27; 7 positions match TRBD1. Unmatched junction bases numbered 4, after V lost 8 bases and J lost 4 bases. The CDR3 covers 13 residues. Germline assignment: CDR1 MNHEY and CDR2 SMNVEV (reference sequence). The CDR3 region is CASGDRFNEKLFF. The CDR3 bases are TGTGCCAGCGGGGACAGATTTAATGAAAAACTGTTTTTT. The full variable domain, in which reference TRBV27 and TRBJ1-4 provide the parts outside the CDR3, is EAQVTQNPRYLITVTGKKLTVTCSQNMNHEYMSWYRQDPGLGLRQIYYSMNVEVTDKGDVPEGYKVSRKEKRNFPLILESPSPNQTSLYFCASGDRFNEKLFFGSGTQLSVL.

CDR3 nucleotide sequence: TGCGCCAGCAGCTTGCAGGGACAGCGCACAGATACGCAGTATTTT. Amino acids: CASSLQGQRTDTQYF. The rearrangement joins TRBV5-1 to TRBJ2-3, with 7 positions matching TRBD1. In germline, CDR1 is SGHRS, CDR2 YFSETQ. The trim removed 1 base at V and 1 base at J, leaving 3 bases unmatched. This CDR3 has 15 amino acids.

The CDR3 DNA sequence: TGTGCCAGCAGTTTAGCGGGCCGCCCACCCTACGAGCAGTACTTC. Its protein is CASSLAGRPPYEQYF. This chain links TRBV28 with TRBJ2-7, with a weak D call TRBD2 (5 bases). Trimming took off 2 bases at V and 2 bases at J, with 13 bases between the two ends. The CDR3 covers 15 residues. The V gene's germline CDR1 is MDHEN and CDR2 SYDVKM.

This sequence joins TRBV29-1 and TRBJ2-1, with 10 bases lining up with TRBD1. The J segment lost 6 bases and the V segment lost 6 bases, leaving 5 bases of the junction unmatched. CDR1 is SQVTM, CDR2 ANQGSEA, per germline. The CDR3 runs 13 residues. As DNA, the CDR3 is TGCAGCGTGAGACAGGGGGCCATCAATGAGCAGTTCTTC. It translates to CSVRQGAINEQFF.

The V and J genes are TRBV18 and TRBJ1-6, with a weak D call TRBD1 (6 bases). Trimming cost V 3 bases and J 7 bases, with 13 bases left between them. There are 15 residues in the CDR3. Germline lookup yields CDR1 KGHSH and CDR2 LQKENI. CDR3: CASSPSTGINSPLHF. The CDR3 coding sequence is TGTGCCAGCTCACCCTCGACAGGCATAAATTCACCCCTCCACTTT.

The genes are TRBV28 and TRBJ2-3; TRBD2 agrees at 10 bases. The CDR3 totals 17 residues. V shed 1 base and J 0 bases; nucleotides not matched to a gene: 4. From germline, CDR1 is MDHEN and CDR2 SYDVKM. The CDR3 loop is CASSLLGSGRSTDTQYF. DNA for the CDR3: TGTGCCAGCAGTTTATTGGGTAGCGGGAGGAGCACAGATACGCAGTATTTT. Together with reference TRBV28 and TRBJ2-3, the CDR3 gives the full variable domain: DVKVTQSSRYLVKRTGEKVFLECVQDMDHENMFWYRQDPGLGLRLIYFSYDVKMKEKGDIPEGYSVSREKKERFSLILESASTNQTSMYLCASSLLGSGRSTDTQYFGPGTRLTVL.

Notes on this clone: Other DNA variants within this sample encode the same CDR3. This chain's CDR3 is CASSEGLAGSEQFF. For the CDR3, the DNA is TGCGCCAGCAGCGAGGGACTAGCGGGAAGTGAGCAGTTCTTC. The chain has TRBV5-1 and TRBJ2-1, with 13 bases fitting TRBD2. CDR3 length equals 14 residues. Germline V gives CDR1 SGHRS, CDR2 YFSETQ. V shed 4 bases, J shed 9 bases, and the junction held 4 bases outside the gene matches.

The chain has TRBV7-8 and TRBJ2-3; TRBD2 matches at 8 bases. Germline values: CDR1 SGHVS, CDR2 FQNEAQ. The V gene end was trimmed by 5 bases and the J gene end by 1 base; junction bases not matched to a gene: 20. The CDR3 runs to 20 residues. CDR3 sequence: CASSPVRGGSRIGRTDTQYF. In DNA, the CDR3 is TGTGCCAGCAGCCCAGTCCGGGGGGGATCTAGAATTGGACGCACAGATACGCAGTATTTT.

Only a few counts were recorded for this clone. This chain joins TRBV7-9 and TRBJ1-4, with 8 bases that match TRBD1. The CDR3 runs 15 residues. The V gene's germline CDR1 is SEHNR and CDR2 FQNEAQ (reference sequence). The trim removed 5 bases at V and 8 bases at J, leaving 10 bases unmatched. The CDR3 loop reads CASSTPGRGREKLFF. DNA for the CDR3: TGTGCCAGCAGCACCCCTGGCAGGGGGCGGGAAAAACTGTTTTTT.

The CDR3 bases are TGTGCCAGCATCAGAGCGGGAGTCTCTGCTGAGCAGTTCTTC. This encodes CASIRAGVSAEQFF. The chain links TRBV28 to TRBJ2-1, with TRBD2 identical over 8 bases. The germline V gene has CDR1 MDHEN and CDR2 SYDVKM. The CDR3 covers 14 residues. The V and J ends lost 7 bases and 9 bases, in that order; junction bases with no gene match: 11. The variable domain in full, with the rest retrieved from reference TRBV28 and TRBJ2-1, is DVKVTQSSRYLVKRTGEKVFLECVQDMDHENMFWYRQDPGLGLRLIYFSYDVKMKEKGDIPEGYSVSREKKERFSLILESASTNQTSMYLCASIRAGVSAEQFFGPGTRLTVL.

The V and J genes are TRBV18 and TRBJ2-7; 9 nucleotides align to TRBD1. Per the germline V gene, CDR1 is KGHSH and CDR2 is LQKENI. With 1 base clipped from V and 4 bases from J, the junction kept 8 bases outside the gene matches. This CDR3 is built from 16 residues. Here the CDR3 DNA reads TGTGCCAGCTCACCACTTCAACAGGGGGCATATTACGAGCAGTACTTC. Its translation is CASSPLQQGAYYEQYF.

The rearrangement links TRBV4-2 to TRBJ2-4; D possibly corresponds to TRBD2 (5 bases). This CDR3 spans 16 amino acids. The V and J ends lost 0 bases and 2 bases respectively, with 11 bases between them. From germline, CDR1 is LGHNA and CDR2 YNFKEQ. The CDR3 bases are TGTGCCAGCAGCCAAGACCTAGCAGTTACCAAAAACATTCAGTACTTC. Its protein is CASSQDLAVTKNIQYF.